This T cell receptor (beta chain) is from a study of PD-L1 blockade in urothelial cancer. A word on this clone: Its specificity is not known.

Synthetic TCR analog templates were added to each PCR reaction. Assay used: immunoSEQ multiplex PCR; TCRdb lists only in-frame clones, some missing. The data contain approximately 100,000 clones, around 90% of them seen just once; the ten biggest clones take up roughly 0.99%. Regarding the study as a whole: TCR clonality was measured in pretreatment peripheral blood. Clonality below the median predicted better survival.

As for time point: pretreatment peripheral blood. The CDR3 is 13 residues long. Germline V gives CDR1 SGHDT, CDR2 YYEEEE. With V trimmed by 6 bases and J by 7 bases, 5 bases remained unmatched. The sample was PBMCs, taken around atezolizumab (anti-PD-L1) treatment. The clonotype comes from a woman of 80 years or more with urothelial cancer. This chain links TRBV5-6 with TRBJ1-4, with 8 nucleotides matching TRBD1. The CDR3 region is CASTDRVVEKLFF. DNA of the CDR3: TGTGCCAGCACGGACAGGGTCGTTGAAAAACTGTTTTTT. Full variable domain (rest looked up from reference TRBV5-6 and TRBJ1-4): DAGVTQSPTHLIKTRGQQVTLRCSPKSGHDTVSWYQQALGQGPQFIFQYYEEEERQRGNFPDRFSGHQFPNYSSELNVNALLLGDSALYLCASTDRVVEKLFFGSGTQLSVL.